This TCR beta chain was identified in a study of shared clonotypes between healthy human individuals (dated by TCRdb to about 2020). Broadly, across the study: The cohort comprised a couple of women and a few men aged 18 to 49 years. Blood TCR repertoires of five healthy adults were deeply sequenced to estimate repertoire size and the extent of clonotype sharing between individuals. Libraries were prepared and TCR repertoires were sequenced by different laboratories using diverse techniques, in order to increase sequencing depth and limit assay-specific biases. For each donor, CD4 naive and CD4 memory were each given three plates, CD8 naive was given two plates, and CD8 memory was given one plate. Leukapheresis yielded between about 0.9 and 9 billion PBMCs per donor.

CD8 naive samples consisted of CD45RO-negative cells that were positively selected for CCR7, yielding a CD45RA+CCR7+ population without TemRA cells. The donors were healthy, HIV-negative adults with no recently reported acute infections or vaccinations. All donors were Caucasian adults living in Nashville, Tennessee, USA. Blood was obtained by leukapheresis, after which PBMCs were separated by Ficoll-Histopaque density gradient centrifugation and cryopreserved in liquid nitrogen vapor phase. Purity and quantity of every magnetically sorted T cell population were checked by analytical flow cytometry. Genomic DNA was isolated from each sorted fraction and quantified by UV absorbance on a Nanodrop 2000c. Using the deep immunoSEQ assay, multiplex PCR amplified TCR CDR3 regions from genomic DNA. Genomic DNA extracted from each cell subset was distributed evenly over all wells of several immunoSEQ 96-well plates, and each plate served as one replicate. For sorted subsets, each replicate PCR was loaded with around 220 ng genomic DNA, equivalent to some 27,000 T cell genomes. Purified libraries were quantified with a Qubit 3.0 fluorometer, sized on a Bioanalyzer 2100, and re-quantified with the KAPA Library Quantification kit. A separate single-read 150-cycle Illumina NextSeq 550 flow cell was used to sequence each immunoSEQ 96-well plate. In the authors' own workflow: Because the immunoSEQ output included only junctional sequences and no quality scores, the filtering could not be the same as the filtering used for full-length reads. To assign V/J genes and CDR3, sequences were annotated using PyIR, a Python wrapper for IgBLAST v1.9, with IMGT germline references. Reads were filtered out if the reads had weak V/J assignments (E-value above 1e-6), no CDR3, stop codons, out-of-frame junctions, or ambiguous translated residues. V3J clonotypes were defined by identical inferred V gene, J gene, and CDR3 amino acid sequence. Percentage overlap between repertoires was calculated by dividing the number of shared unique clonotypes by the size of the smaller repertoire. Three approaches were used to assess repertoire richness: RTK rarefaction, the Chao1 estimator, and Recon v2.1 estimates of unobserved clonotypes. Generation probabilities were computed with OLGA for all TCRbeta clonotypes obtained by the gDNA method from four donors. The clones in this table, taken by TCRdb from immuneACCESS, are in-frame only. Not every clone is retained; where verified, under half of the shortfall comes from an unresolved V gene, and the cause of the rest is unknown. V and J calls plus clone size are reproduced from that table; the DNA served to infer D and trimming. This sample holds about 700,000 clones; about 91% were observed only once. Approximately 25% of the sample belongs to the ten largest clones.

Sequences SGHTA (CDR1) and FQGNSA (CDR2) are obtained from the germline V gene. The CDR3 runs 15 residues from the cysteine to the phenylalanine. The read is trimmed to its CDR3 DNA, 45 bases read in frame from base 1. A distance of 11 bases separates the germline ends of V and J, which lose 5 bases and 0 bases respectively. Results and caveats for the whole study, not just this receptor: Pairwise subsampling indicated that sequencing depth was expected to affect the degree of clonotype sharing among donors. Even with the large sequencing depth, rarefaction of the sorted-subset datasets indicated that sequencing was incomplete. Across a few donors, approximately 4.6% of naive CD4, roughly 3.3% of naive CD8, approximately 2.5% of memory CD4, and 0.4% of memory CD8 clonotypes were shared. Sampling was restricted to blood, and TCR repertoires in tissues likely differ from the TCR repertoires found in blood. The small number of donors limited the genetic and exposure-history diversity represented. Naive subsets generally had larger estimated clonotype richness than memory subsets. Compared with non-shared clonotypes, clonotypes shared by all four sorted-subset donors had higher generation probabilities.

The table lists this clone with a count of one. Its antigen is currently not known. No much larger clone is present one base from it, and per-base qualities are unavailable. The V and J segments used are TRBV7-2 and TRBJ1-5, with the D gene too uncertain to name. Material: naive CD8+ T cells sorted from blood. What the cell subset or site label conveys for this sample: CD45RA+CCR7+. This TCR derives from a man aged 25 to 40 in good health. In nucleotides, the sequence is TGTGCCAGCAGCACCCTTGACACTAGCAATCAGCCCCAGCATTTT. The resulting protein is CASSTLDTSNQPQHF.